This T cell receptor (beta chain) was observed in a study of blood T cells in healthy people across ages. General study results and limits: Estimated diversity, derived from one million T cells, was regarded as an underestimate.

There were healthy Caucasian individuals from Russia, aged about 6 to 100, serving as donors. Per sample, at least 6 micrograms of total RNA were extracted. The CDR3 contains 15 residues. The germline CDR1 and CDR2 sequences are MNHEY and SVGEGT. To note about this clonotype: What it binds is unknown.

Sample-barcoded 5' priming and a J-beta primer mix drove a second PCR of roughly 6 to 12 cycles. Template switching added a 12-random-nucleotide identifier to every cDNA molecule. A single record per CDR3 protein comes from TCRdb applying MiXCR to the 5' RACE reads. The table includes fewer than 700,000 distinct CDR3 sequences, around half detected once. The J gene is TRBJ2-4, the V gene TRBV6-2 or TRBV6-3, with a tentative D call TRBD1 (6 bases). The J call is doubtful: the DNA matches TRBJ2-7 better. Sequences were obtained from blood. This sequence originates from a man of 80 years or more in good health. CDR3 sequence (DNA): TGTGCCAGCAGTCAGCGAGCAGGGGTCTCCTACGAGCAGTACTTC. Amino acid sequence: CASSQRAGVSYEQYF.